These 7 T cell receptor beta chains share one sample of origin, sequenced in a study of blood T cell repertoires in COVID-19. TCRdb's copy holds only in-frame clones and misses some; the assay was immunoSEQ multiplex PCR. Seen here are approximately 150,000 clones, about nine tenths observed once, and the top ten hold over 3.5%. The material sequenced was peripheral blood. The receptor set was obtained from a woman aged 55-69 years who had recovered from COVID-19.

This clone was observed a handful of times. The chain is built from TRBV3-1 (or the pseudogene TRBV3-2) and TRBJ2-7; 7 nucleotides line up with TRBD2. The J segment lost 2 bases and the V segment lost 3 bases, leaving 13 bases of the junction unmatched. Germline-derived CDR1 and CDR2 are LGHDT and YNNKEL (reference sequence). The CDR3 has 17 amino acids. The CDR3 spells CASSHRERGLQAYEQYF. The CDR3 DNA reads as TGTGCCAGCAGCCATCGAGAGCGGGGTCTCCAGGCCTACGAGCAGTACTTC.

This clone showed up just once. The rearrangement joins TRBV7-3 to TRBJ1-2; D might be TRBD1 (5 bases). CDR1 is SGHTA, CDR2 FQGTGA, per germline. Trimming removed 0 bases at V and 6 bases at J, with 8 bases between. The CDR3 sequence is 13 residues long. This CDR3 reads CASSLTRDDGYTF. The CDR3 DNA is TGTGCCAGCAGCTTAACCAGGGATGATGGCTACACCTTC.

The chain carries TRBV24-1 and TRBJ1-2; 9 positions match TRBD1. V was clipped by 3 bases and J by 4 bases; unmatched bases: 8. This CDR3 has 16 amino acids. Per the germline V gene, CDR1 is KGHDR and CDR2 is SFDVKD. Here the CDR3 reads CATSDATDRGIYGYTF. Written as DNA, the CDR3 is TGTGCCACCAGTGATGCCACGGACAGGGGTATCTATGGCTACACCTTC.

The genes are TRBV7-2 and TRBJ1-1; D may be TRBD1 (6 bases). V was trimmed by 2 bases and J by 0 bases, leaving 7 bases between them. Germline V CDR1 and CDR2: SGHTA, FQGNSA. The CDR3 loop spans 14 amino acids. CDR3 bases: TGTGCCAGCAGCTTACAGGGGCTGAACACTGAAGCTTTCTTT. Its translation: CASSLQGLNTEAFF.

The J gene is TRBJ2-7, the V gene TRBV28; 8 bases are shared with TRBD1. Looked up from germline, CDR1 is MDHEN and CDR2 is SYDVKM. Trimming at V came to 6 bases and at J to 3 bases, leaving 1 base not matched to a gene. The CDR3 totals 12 residues. This CDR3 reads CASSGTGYEQYF. CDR3 bases: TGTGCCAGCAGCGGGACAGGCTACGAGCAGTACTTC.

The chain links TRBV5-5 to TRBJ1-2; D gene unclear. Trimming removed 4 bases at V and 2 bases at J, with 15 bases between. This CDR3 is built from 15 residues. Per germline, CDR1 SGHKS and CDR2 YYEKEE (reference sequence). CDR3 coding DNA: TGTGCCAGCAGCCAAGCGGGAAATATGAACTATGGCTACACCTTC. Protein product: CASSQAGNMNYGYTF.

Worth noting for this clone: This CDR3 is also generated by other DNA sequences in the sample. The chain couples TRBV5-1 to TRBJ1-1; D gene unclear. The CDR3 extends over 13 amino acids. Per germline, CDR1 SGHRS and CDR2 YFSETQ. V lost 3 bases, J lost 2 bases, and 8 bases lay in between. CDR3 in DNA: TGCGCCAGCAGCTCTACAGCTAACACTGAAGCTTTCTTT. The encoded protein is CASSSTANTEAFF.